This T cell receptor beta chain was retrieved from a study of regulatory T cells in long-lasting Graves disease. This clonotype showed up just a few times. The length of the CDR3 is 15 residues. The J segment lost 5 bases and the V segment lost 5 bases, leaving 10 bases of the junction unmatched. Germline loops: CDR1 DFQATT, CDR2 SNEGSKA (reference sequence). Arm-PCR of CDR3 regions with iRepertoire HTBI primers generated TCR beta libraries. TCRdb itself ran the multiplex PCR reads through MiXCR, one entry per CDR3 protein. Here the sample spans 450,000 to 600,000 distinct CDR3 sequences, 13% being singletons. The time point was: newly diagnosed GD, antithyroid drugs for less than 3 months. RNA isolated from PBMCs was used to make the TCR library. The data were also submitted as part of a second study, on T cells in Graves' hyperthyroidism and ophthalmopathy. This second report adds: Absence of ophthalmopathy progression within 18 months defined stable Graves' hyperthyroidism. An initial round of RT-PCR targeting the TCR CDR3 relied on the HTBI primer set. Blood shared most expanded thyroid clonotypes above 0.001.

The chain carries TRBV20-1 and TRBJ2-5; 11 bases fit TRBD2. The sequence was obtained from a man between 25 and 39 years old with Graves disease. This material consisted of peripheral blood mononuclear cells (PBMCs), taken at new diagnosis, from a patient treated with antithyroid drugs. CDR3 bases: TGCAGTGCTCCGCCTAATAGCGGGAGGGGGGAGACCCAGTACTTC. It yields the protein CSAPPNSGRGETQYF.